This is a list of T cell receptor beta chains from one sample in a study of cytomegalovirus exposure and HLA in healthy donors. The repertoire was sequenced with immunoSEQ multiplex PCR; TCRdb's copy has only in-frame clones and lacks some. The table includes roughly 130,000 clones, 75% to 85% detected once. What was sequenced was PBMCs. The receptor source for this set is a man aged 35-49 years in good health and CMV-seronegative. Both conserved end residues are part of each CDR3. D genes are given only for firm matches. Where a row states a size, it is once, few, many or the class of an expanded clone; other rows omit it.

j_gene,v_gene,d_gene,abundance,CDR3aa,CDR3nt
TRBJ1-4,TRBV28,TRBD1,-,CASADRGGEKLFF,TGTGCCAGCGCTGACAGGGGTGGAGAAAAACTGTTTTTT
TRBJ1-2,TRBV28,-,-,CASSFQGYGYTF,TGTGCCAGCAGTTTCCAGGGGTATGGCTACACCTTC
TRBJ2-2,TRBV5-1,-,-,CASSPLTSPPNTGELFF,TGCGCCAGCAGCCCGTTGACTAGTCCCCCCAACACCGGGGAGCTGTTTTTT
TRBJ2-1,TRBV5-1,TRBD2,-,CASSFSGSSYNEQFF,TGCGCCAGCAGCTTTAGCGGGAGCTCCTACAATGAGCAGTTCTTC
TRBJ2-7,TRBV15,TRBD1,-,CATSRVPKQGATYEQYF,TGTGCCACCAGCAGAGTCCCTAAACAGGGGGCCACCTACGAGCAGTACTTC
TRBJ2-5,TRBV5-1,TRBD2,-,CASSLGSSGRRGETQYF,TGCGCCAGCAGCTTGGGGTCTAGCGGGAGGAGAGGTGAGACCCAGTACTTC
TRBJ2-7,TRBV2,-,-,CASRGSYEQYF,TGTGCCAGCAGGGGCAGCTACGAGCAGTACTTC
TRBJ2-5,TRBV2,TRBD2,-,CASSELASGGAGETQYF,TGTGCCAGCAGTGAACTGGCTAGCGGGGGGGCCGGGGAGACCCAGTACTTC
TRBJ1-1,TRBV30,TRBD1,-,CAWSVQGDTEAFF,TGTGCCTGGAGTGTACAGGGGGACACTGAAGCTTTCTTT
TRBJ2-3,TRBV5-1,-,-,CASSLGQNTDTQYF,TGCGCCAGCAGCTTAGGACAGAATACAGATACGCAGTATTTT
TRBJ2-5,TRBV2,TRBD2,-,CASRPGTSGVQETQYF,TGTGCCAGCAGGCCCGGGACTAGCGGGGTACAAGAGACCCAGTACTTC
TRBJ1-3,TRBV2,-,few,CASSREGNSGNTIYF,TGTGCCAGCAGTCGGGAGGGTAACTCTGGAAACACCATATATTTT
TRBJ1-2,TRBV5-1,TRBD1,-,CASSLGQGAFGYTF,TGCGCCAGCAGCTTGGGACAGGGGGCGTTTGGCTACACCTTC
TRBJ1-1,TRBV4-2,-,-,CASSQDPRGLGTEAFF,TGTGCCAGCAGCCAAGATCCCAGGGGTTTGGGCACTGAAGCTTTCTTT
TRBJ2-7,TRBV30,-,once,CAWSVPQYEQYF,TGTGCCTGGAGTGTTCCGCAGTACGAGCAGTACTTC
TRBJ2-1,TRBV27,TRBD2,-,CASAGLDLSEQFF,TGTGCCAGCGCCGGACTAGACCTCAGTGAGCAGTTCTTC
TRBJ1-3,TRBV5-4,-,-,CASRDSSSGNTIYF,TGTGCCAGCAGGGACAGTAGCTCTGGAAACACCATATATTTT
TRBJ2-1,TRBV7-9,TRBD1,-,CASSPPGQGTANEQFF,TGTGCCAGCAGCCCGCCGGGACAGGGGACGGCCAATGAGCAGTTCTTC
TRBJ2-5,TRBV7-2,TRBD2,-,CASSLGLAGLDF,TGTGCCAGCAGCTTAGGACTAGCGGGGCTGGACTTC
TRBJ2-7,TRBV5-1,-,-,CASSSQGTGDGGEQYF,TGCGCCAGCAGCTCCCAAGGGACTGGGGATGGCGGCGAGCAGTACTTC
TRBJ2-1,TRBV7-2,TRBD2,few,CASSLRGGLAGPPYNEQFF,TGTGCCAGCAGCCTTAGGGGGGGACTAGCGGGCCCACCCTACAATGAGCAGTTCTTC
TRBJ1-4,TRBV5-1,-,-,CASSLAGATNEKLFF,TGCGCCAGCAGCCTGGCGGGGGCAACTAATGAAAAACTGTTTTTT
TRBJ2-3,TRBV2,TRBD1,-,CASDPGQGTDTQYF,TGTGCCAGCGACCCAGGACAGGGAACAGATACGCAGTATTTT
TRBJ2-5,TRBV6-1,-,once,CASSADTAVQETQYF,TGTGCCAGCAGCGCTGATACAGCAGTTCAAGAGACCCAGTACTTC
TRBJ1-1,TRBV14,TRBD1,-,CASSRTGVTEAFF,TGTGCCAGCAGCCGAACAGGGGTGACTGAAGCTTTCTTT
TRBJ1-2,TRBV6-1,-,-,CASSVQTEFYGYTF,TGTGCCAGCAGTGTCCAGACAGAATTCTATGGCTACACCTTC
TRBJ2-1,TRBV16,-,medium-sized,CASSPNNEQFF,TGTGCCAGCAGCCCCAACAATGAGCAGTTCTTC
TRBJ2-3,TRBV5-4,TRBD2,-,CASSLVLAASTDTQYF,TGTGCCAGCAGCTTGGTCCTAGCGGCTAGCACAGATACGCAGTATTTT
TRBJ2-1,TRBV2,TRBD2,-,CASRRDPRDYQFF,TGTGCCAGCAGACGGGACCCCCGGGACTACCAGTTCTTC
TRBJ2-1,TRBV2,-,-,CASSGGPINEQFF,TGTGCCAGCAGTGGGGGGCCTATCAATGAGCAGTTCTTC
TRBJ1-4,TRBV6-1,-,-,CASSGGRDNEKLFF,TGTGCCAGCAGTGGGGGGAGGGATAATGAAAAACTGTTTTTT
TRBJ2-7,TRBV2,-,few,CASRGQVEGEQYF,TGTGCCAGCCGCGGACAGGTGGAGGGGGAGCAGTACTTC
TRBJ2-2,TRBV5-1,TRBD1,-,CASSLARTGGPGELFF,TGCGCCAGCAGCTTGGCTCGGACAGGGGGCCCCGGGGAGCTGTTTTTT
TRBJ1-2,TRBV19,TRBD1,-,CASSIDSPTGTGDTF,TGTGCCAGTAGTATAGATTCGCCGACAGGGACTGGGGACACCTTC
TRBJ1-1,TRBV7-2,TRBD1,-,CASSWDSLMNTEAFF,TGTGCCAGCAGTTGGGACAGTTTAATGAACACTGAAGCTTTCTTT
TRBJ2-7,TRBV29-1,-,once,CSVDEGGLSEQYF,TGCAGCGTTGATGAGGGAGGCCTCTCCGAGCAGTACTTC
TRBJ2-7,TRBV4-2,TRBD2,-,CASSQAGTSDYEQYF,TGTGCCAGCAGCCAAGCAGGGACTAGCGATTACGAGCAGTACTTC
TRBJ1-1,TRBV28,TRBD1,-,CASSSPGTENTEAFF,TGTGCCAGCAGTTCCCCCGGGACAGAGAACACTGAAGCTTTCTTT
TRBJ1-2,TRBV28,TRBD1,once,CASSSPPGGDYGYTF,TGTGCCAGCAGTTCCCCCCCAGGGGGCGACTATGGCTACACCTTC
TRBJ1-5,TRBV25-1,TRBD1,few,CASSPHGQGPNQPQHF,TGTGCCAGCAGTCCCCATGGACAGGGGCCCAATCAGCCCCAGCATTTT
TRBJ2-7,TRBV6-6,TRBD2,-,CASSSAGLAGAQYF,TGTGCCAGCAGTTCCGCAGGACTAGCGGGAGCGCAGTACTTC
TRBJ1-5,TRBV2,-,once,CASSLSGQPQHF,TGTGCCAGCAGCCTCAGTGGCCAGCCCCAGCATTTT
TRBJ2-1,TRBV7-3,-,once,CASSLQAPSSYNEQFF,TGTGCCAGCAGCTTACAAGCTCCGAGCTCCTACAATGAGCAGTTCTTC
TRBJ2-2,TRBV7-2,-,-,CASSTGKRNTGELFF,TGTGCCAGCAGCACAGGAAAACGCAACACCGGGGAGCTGTTTTTT
TRBJ1-1,TRBV5-1,-,-,CASSFPGAGSNTEAFF,TGCGCCAGCAGCTTTCCAGGTGCAGGGTCAAACACTGAAGCTTTCTTT
TRBJ1-1,TRBV28,-,-,CASSFGQLGRNTEAFF,TGTGCCAGCAGTTTCGGGCAGCTAGGGAGGAACACTGAAGCTTTCTTT
TRBJ2-5,TRBV7-8,TRBD2,-,CASSLAGGQETQYF,TGTGCCAGCAGCTTAGCGGGGGGGCAAGAGACCCAGTACTTC
TRBJ1-2,TRBV6-5,TRBD1,-,CASSRQGSYGYTF,TGTGCCAGCAGCCGACAGGGGAGCTATGGCTACACCTTC
TRBJ2-3,TRBV7-9,-,-,CASSWGTGNSKEDTQYF,TGTGCCAGCAGCTGGGGAACAGGGAACTCGAAGGAGGATACGCAGTATTTT
TRBJ1-3,TRBV6-1,-,once,CASSESSGNTIYF,TGTGCCAGCAGTGAGAGCTCTGGAAACACCATATATTTT
TRBJ2-3,TRBV12-5,TRBD2,-,CASAKRGTSSGTDTQYF,TGTGCTAGTGCTAAACGAGGGACTAGCTCCGGCACAGATACGCAGTATTTT
TRBJ1-5,TRBV5-1,-,-,CASSPTGGPGEDQPQHF,TGCGCCAGCAGCCCGACCGGAGGGCCGGGAGAGGATCAGCCCCAGCATTTT
TRBJ1-5,TRBV6-1,-,few,CASSLQASNQPQHF,TGTGCCAGCAGTTTACAGGCCTCCAATCAGCCCCAGCATTTT